The 13 T cell receptor beta chains reported below all come from one sample, sequenced in a study of identical twins. In TCRdb, the 5' RACE reads were re-called with MiXCR into one record per CDR3 protein. Among some 590,000 distinct CDR3 sequences listed, approximately 10% were seen once. These sequences were also reported in another study, on yellow fever vaccine responses in identical twins.

Sequenced: PBMCs. The receptors here all came from a woman aged 18 to 35 in good health.

This clonotype has a handful of counts. The chain links TRBV20-1 to TRBJ2-2, with 7 nucleotides matching TRBD2. The CDR3 is 15 amino acids. V shed 2 bases and J 1 base; nucleotides not matched to a gene: 4. Germline lookup yields CDR1 DFQATT and CDR2 SNEGSKA (reference sequence). CDR3 residues: CSARLSGGNTGELFF. In DNA, the CDR3 is TGCAGTGCTAGACTGTCGGGGGGGAACACCGGGGAGCTGTTTTTT.

This clonotype was found a few times. The chain joins TRBV7-6 to TRBJ2-1; D is possibly TRBD2 (6 bases). Germline CDR1 is SGHVS and CDR2 is FNYEAQ. Deletions cut 3 bases from V and 5 bases from J, with 11 bases between. The CDR3 length is 14 residues. CDR3 sequence: CASSFGGLNNEQFF. CDR3 DNA: TGTGCCAGCAGCTTTGGGGGACTTAACAATGAGCAGTTCTTC.

This clonotype was recorded at least ten times. The gene calls are TRBV7-8 and TRBJ2-7; 8 nucleotides match TRBD2. The CDR3 runs to 14 residues. J gave up 0 bases and V 3 bases, and 1 base lay outside the gene matches. The V gene's germline CDR1 is SGHVS and CDR2 FQNEAQ. The CDR3: CASSFSGSSYEQYF. DNA of the CDR3: TGTGCCAGCAGCTTCAGCGGGAGCTCCTACGAGCAGTACTTC.

This clonotype has a handful of counts. This chain uses TRBV12-3 or TRBV12-4 with TRBJ2-1; D unclear. The CDR3 is 15 residues long. Trimming removed 5 bases at V and 0 bases at J, with 11 bases between. Here the CDR3 reads CASSPRLTSYNEQFF. The CDR3 region has the DNA TGTGCCAGCAGTCCCAGGTTGACCTCCTACAATGAGCAGTTCTTC.

This clonotype was found a few times. The V gene is TRBV12-3 or TRBV12-4, the J gene TRBJ2-6; no reliable D call. The CDR3 has 16 amino acids. Trimming removed 4 bases from V and 0 bases from J, with 10 bases in between. The CDR3 DNA is TGTGCCAGCAGTTCGACGGATAGCTCTGGGGCCAACGTCCTGACTTTC. Translation: CASSSTDSSGANVLTF.

This clonotype was observed a handful of times. The chain couples TRBV7-6 to TRBJ2-3, with TRBD1 matching 7 bases. The V gene end was trimmed by 5 bases and the J gene end by 1 base; junction bases not matched to a gene: 3. The V gene's germline CDR1 is SGHVS and CDR2 FNYEAQ. CDR3 length equals 14 residues. In DNA form, the CDR3 reads TGTGCCAGCAGCCACGGACAGGGCACAGATACGCAGTATTTT. Translating gives CASSHGQGTDTQYF.

The chain uses TRBV6-2 or TRBV6-3 and TRBJ1-1; 9 bases are shared with TRBD1. V shed 0 bases, J shed 4 bases, and the junction held 3 bases outside the gene matches. The CDR3 has 15 residues. CDR1 is MNHEY, CDR2 SVGEGT, per germline. DNA of the CDR3: TGTGCCAGCAGTTACTCGGGACAGGGAGGCACTGAAGCTTTCTTT. Its translation is CASSYSGQGGTEAFF.

Only a few counts were recorded for this clonotype. This chain joins TRBV2 and TRBJ2-3; D is unclear. Trimming cost V 7 bases and J 2 bases, with 13 bases left between them. There are 14 residues in the CDR3. Germline-derived CDR1 and CDR2 are SNHLY and FYNNEI. The CDR3 nucleotides are TGTGCCAGCACCCTCACCCAAACCACAGATACGCAGTATTTT. Its translation is CASTLTQTTDTQYF.

This clonotype was seen more than once but under ten times. The chain uses TRBV18 and TRBJ2-1; 9 bases line up with TRBD2. Per the germline V gene, CDR1 is KGHSH and CDR2 is LQKENI. The ends lost 4 bases at V and 5 bases at J; junction bases unmatched: 9. The CDR3 spans 16 residues. CDR3 nucleotide sequence: TGTGCCAGCTCACTCGATCCCCGACTAGCGGACAATGAGCAGTTCTTC. This gives the protein CASSLDPRLADNEQFF.

This clonotype has more than one count but fewer than ten. The V gene is TRBV5-1, the J gene TRBJ1-1; TRBD1 matches 9 bases. CDR1 is SGHRS and CDR2 is YFSETQ in the germline V gene. The V gene end was trimmed by 3 bases and the J gene end by 3 bases; junction bases not matched to a gene: 6. There are 15 residues in the CDR3. The DNA of the CDR3 is TGCGCCAGCAGCTCAACGGGGACAGGGCACACTGAAGCTTTCTTT. This gives the protein CASSSTGTGHTEAFF. Together with reference TRBV5-1 and TRBJ1-1, the CDR3 gives the full variable domain: KAGVTQTPRYLIKTRGQQVTLSCSPISGHRSVSWYQQTPGQGLQFLFEYFSETQRNKGNFPGRFSGRQFSNSRSEMNVSTLELGDSALYLCASSSTGTGHTEAFFGQGTRLTVV.

Many counts were recorded for this clonotype. The chain employs TRBV5-1 and TRBJ2-7; 7 bases align to TRBD2. With 0 bases clipped from V and 0 bases from J, the junction kept 9 bases outside the gene matches. Germline CDR1 SGHRS, CDR2 YFSETQ. This CDR3 spans 17 amino acids. CDR3 region: CASSLGGVAGLSYEQYF. Here the CDR3 DNA reads TGCGCCAGCAGCTTGGGGGGGGTAGCGGGCCTCTCCTACGAGCAGTACTTC. Full variable domain (remainder filled in from reference TRBV5-1 and TRBJ2-7): KAGVTQTPRYLIKTRGQQVTLSCSPISGHRSVSWYQQTPGQGLQFLFEYFSETQRNKGNFPGRFSGRQFSNSRSEMNVSTLELGDSALYLCASSLGGVAGLSYEQYFGPGTRLTVT.

This clonotype was observed at least ten times. The chain recombines TRBV5-6 with TRBJ2-3; no firm D call. The V end was cut by 2 bases, the J end by 6 bases, with 13 bases between. There are 14 residues in the CDR3. Germline V lookup: CDR1 SGHDT, CDR2 YYEEEE. DNA of the CDR3: TGTGCCAGCAGCTTTCTAAGGTTGAGGGATACGCAGTATTTT. This codes for CASSFLRLRDTQYF.

This clonotype was observed many times. The rearrangement links TRBV29-1 to TRBJ1-2; tentatively, D is TRBD1 (5 bases). Germline V gives CDR1 SQVTM, CDR2 ANQGSEA. The CDR3 extends over 13 amino acids. Deletions cut 1 base from V and 5 bases from J, with 11 bases between. CDR3 loop: CSVEGPGLYGYTF. The CDR3 bases are TGCAGCGTTGAAGGGCCAGGGCTATATGGCTACACCTTC.